A single sample gave rise to the 10 T cell receptor beta chains below, sequenced in a study of shared clonotypes between healthy human individuals. Here immunoSEQ multiplex PCR was the method, and the copy in TCRdb shows in-frame clones only, minus some. The sample has about 2 million clones; about 95% are singletons. CD45RO-negative, CCR7-positively selected cells formed the naive CD8 fraction, excluding terminally differentiated effector memory CD45RA+ cells. What was sequenced was naive CD8+ T cells sorted from blood. These receptors came from a man between 18 and 35 years old in good health.

The chain links TRBV7-2 to TRBJ1-4; the D is unclear. There are 13 residues in the CDR3. With 5 bases removed from V and 8 bases from J, the gap between germline ends came to 12 bases. CDR1 is SGHTA, CDR2 FQGNSA, per germline. CDR3 region: CASSDVLQEKLFF. The CDR3 DNA is TGTGCCAGCAGCGACGTTTTGCAGGAAAAACTGTTTTTT.

The chain is built from TRBV27 and TRBJ1-2; the match to TRBD1 covers 7 bases. CDR3 length: 15 residues. J gave up 4 bases and V 0 bases, and 5 bases lay outside the gene matches. CDR1 is MNHEY, CDR2 SMNVEV, per germline (reference sequence). CDR3 region: CASSLSGQGVYGYTF. The CDR3, as DNA: TGTGCCAGCAGTTTATCGGGGCAGGGGGTCTATGGCTACACCTTC.

This chain uses TRBV29-1 with TRBJ2-7, with TRBD2 identical over 9 bases. Per germline, CDR1 SQVTM and CDR2 ANQGSEA. With V trimmed by 4 bases and J by 4 bases, 2 bases remained unmatched. CDR3 length: 12 residues. The DNA of the CDR3 is TGCAGCGTTGGGCTAGCGGGGTACGAGCAGTACTTC. This translates into CSVGLAGYEQYF.

The rearrangement uses TRBV7-6 and TRBJ1-6; perhaps TRBD1 as D (5 bases). The CDR3 contains 12 residues. Germline CDR1 is SGHVS and CDR2 is FNYEAQ. V was cut by 6 bases and J by 11 bases, with 11 bases left in between. The CDR3 here is CASSSGRPPLHF. CDR3 coding DNA: TGTGCCAGCAGTTCAGGGAGGCCACCCCTCCACTTT.

The chain links TRBV7-2 to TRBJ1-6, with a tentative D call TRBD1 (6 bases). This CDR3 has 15 amino acids. Germline CDR1 is SGHTA and CDR2 is FQGNSA. V was cut by 4 bases and J by 5 bases, with 12 bases left in between. The CDR3 here is CASSSWTADNSPLHF. Written as DNA, the CDR3 is TGTGCCAGCAGCTCTTGGACAGCCGATAATTCACCCCTCCACTTT.

J is TRBJ1-2 and V is TRBV27; unclear D gene. The CDR3 has 14 residues. Germline V lookup: CDR1 MNHEY, CDR2 SMNVEV (reference sequence). V was shortened by 4 bases and J by 4 bases, with 13 bases between the two germline ends. The CDR3 DNA follows: TGTGCCAGCAGTTCCCAAGCGACGAGCTATGGCTACACCTTC. It codes for CASSSQATSYGYTF.

The chain employs TRBV27 and TRBJ1-6; TRBD1 is a possible D gene (5 bases). V lost 4 bases to trimming and J lost 0 bases, with 7 bases between them. The CDR3 covers 15 residues. Per germline, CDR1 MNHEY and CDR2 SMNVEV (reference sequence). CDR3 protein: CASSWGSSYNSPLHF. As DNA, the CDR3 is TGTGCCAGCAGTTGGGGGAGCTCCTATAATTCACCCCTCCACTTT.

The chain is built from TRBV7-2 and TRBJ1-3, with D unresolved. This CDR3 region has 11 residues. With 5 bases removed from V and 6 bases from J, the gap between germline ends came to 5 bases. CDR1 and CDR2 (germline): SGHTA, FQGNSA. The CDR3 protein is CASSPENTIYF. In DNA form, the CDR3 reads TGTGCCAGCAGCCCCGAAAACACCATATATTTT.

In DNA form, the CDR3 reads TGTGCCAGCAGGTTACTGGGACAGGTCTACGAGCAGTACTTC. Translated: CASRLLGQVYEQYF. The V gene is TRBV5-6, the J gene TRBJ2-7; 8 positions match TRBD1. The CDR3 sequence is 14 residues long. Germline V gene lookup returns CDR1 SGHDT and CDR2 YYEEEE. Unmatched junction bases numbered 7, after V lost 5 bases and J lost 3 bases.

The rearrangement joins TRBV4-3 to TRBJ2-3, with 13 positions matching TRBD2. The J segment lost 4 bases and the V segment lost 4 bases, leaving 5 bases of the junction unmatched. This CDR3 has 16 residues. Germline assignment: CDR1 LGHNA and CDR2 YSLEER. For the CDR3, the DNA is TGCGCCAGCAGCCGCGGACTAGCGGGAGTATCAGATACGCAGTATTTT. This translates into CASSRGLAGVSDTQYF.